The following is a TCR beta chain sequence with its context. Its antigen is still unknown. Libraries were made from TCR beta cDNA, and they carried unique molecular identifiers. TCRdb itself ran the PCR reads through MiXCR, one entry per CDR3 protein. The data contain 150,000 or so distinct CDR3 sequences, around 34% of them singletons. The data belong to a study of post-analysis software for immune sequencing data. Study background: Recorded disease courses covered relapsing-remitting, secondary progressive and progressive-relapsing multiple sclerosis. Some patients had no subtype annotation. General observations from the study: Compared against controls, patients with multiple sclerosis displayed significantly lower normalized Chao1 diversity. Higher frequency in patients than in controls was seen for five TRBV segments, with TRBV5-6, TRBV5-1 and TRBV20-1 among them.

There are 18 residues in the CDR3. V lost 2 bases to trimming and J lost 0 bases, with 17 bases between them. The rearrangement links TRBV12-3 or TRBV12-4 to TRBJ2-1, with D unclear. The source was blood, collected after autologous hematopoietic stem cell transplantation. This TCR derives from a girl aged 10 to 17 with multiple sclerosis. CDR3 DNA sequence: TGTGCCAGCAGTTTATTAGATACGGCGGAGAGCTCCTACAATGAGCAGTTCTTC. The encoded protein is CASSLLDTAESSYNEQFF.